This T cell receptor beta chain is from a study of neurological immune-mediated disorders. Study results and limitations: Whereas HTLV-1-associated myelopathy showed the most TCR clonal expansion, multiple sclerosis showed the least, with levels below those of healthy controls.

This clonotype was seen more than once but under ten times. Its specificity is not known. Germline V lookup: CDR1 DFQATT, CDR2 SNEGSKA (reference sequence). The CDR3 loop spans 14 amino acids. V lost 6 bases and J lost 6; bases outside the gene matches: 12. Time point noted: longitudinal time-point 3. The making of cDNA relied on 5'RACE with 10-nucleotide random UMIs. Over 200 million TCR-beta sequences from 15-18 subjects were obtained in each sequencing run. TCRdb processed the 5' RACE reads anew with MiXCR; each CDR3 protein has one entry. The sample has 85,000 to 110,000 distinct CDR3 sequences, roughly 10% seen once.

The clonotype comes from a female donor with HTLV-1-associated myelopathy (HAM/TSP). The chain combines TRBV20-1 with TRBJ2-7, with 9 bases that match TRBD2. The sequenced material came from PBMCs. DNA of the CDR3: TGCAGTGCCAACCCTGGGACTAGCCTCCGCGAGCAGTACTTC. Translated: CSANPGTSLREQYF.